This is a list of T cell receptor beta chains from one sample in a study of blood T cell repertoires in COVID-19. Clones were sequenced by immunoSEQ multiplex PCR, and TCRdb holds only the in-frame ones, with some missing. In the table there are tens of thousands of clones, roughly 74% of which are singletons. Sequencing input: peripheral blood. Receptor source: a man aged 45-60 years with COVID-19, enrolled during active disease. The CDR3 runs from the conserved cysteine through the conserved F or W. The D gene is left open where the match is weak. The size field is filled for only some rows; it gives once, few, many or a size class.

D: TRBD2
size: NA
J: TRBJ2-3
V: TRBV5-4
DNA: TGTGCCAGCAGCTCCCGACTAGCGGGCCGCACAGATACGCAGTATTTT
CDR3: CASSSRLAGRTDTQYF

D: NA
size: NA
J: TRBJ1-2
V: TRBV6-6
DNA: TGTGCCAGCAGTTACTCGAGTGGCTACACCTTC
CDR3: CASSYSSGYTF

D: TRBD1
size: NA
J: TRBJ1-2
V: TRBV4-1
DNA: TGCGCCAGCAGCCGGGTCCCGGGACAGGGGGCCCCTGGCTACACCTTC
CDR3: CASSRVPGQGAPGYTF

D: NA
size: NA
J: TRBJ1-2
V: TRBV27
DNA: TGTGCCAGCAGTTTCAGGGCGGCTAACTATGGCTACACCTTC
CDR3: CASSFRAANYGYTF

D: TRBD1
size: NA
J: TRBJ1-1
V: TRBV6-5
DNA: TGTGCCAGCAGTTACTCGACAGGGGTGAACACTGAAGCTTTCTTT
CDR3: CASSYSTGVNTEAFF

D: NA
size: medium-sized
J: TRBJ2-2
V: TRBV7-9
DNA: TGTGCCAGCCGGCCCTGGAGGGTCGACACCGGGGAGCTGTTTTTT
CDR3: CASRPWRVDTGELFF

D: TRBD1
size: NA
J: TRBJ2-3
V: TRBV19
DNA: TGTGCCAGTAGTCCAAGATCAGGGTCGGGACAGGGGGCCACAGATACGCAGTATTTT
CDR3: CASSPRSGSGQGATDTQYF

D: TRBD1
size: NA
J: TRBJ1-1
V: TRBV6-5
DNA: TGTGCCAGCATTAAACAGGGGCGGAACACTGAAGCTTTCTTT
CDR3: CASIKQGRNTEAFF

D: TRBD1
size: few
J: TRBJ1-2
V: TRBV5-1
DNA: TGCGCCAGCAGCTCGGGACAGGGACAGGATGGCTACACCTTC
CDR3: CASSSGQGQDGYTF

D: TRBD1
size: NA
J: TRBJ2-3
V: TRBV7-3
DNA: TGTGCCAGCAGCTTAAGACAGGGGCGCACAGATACGCAGTATTTT
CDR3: CASSLRQGRTDTQYF

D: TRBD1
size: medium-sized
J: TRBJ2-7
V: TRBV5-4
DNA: TGTGCCAGCAGCCCGGACAGGGGTTCTCTCGAGCAGTACTTC
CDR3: CASSPDRGSLEQYF

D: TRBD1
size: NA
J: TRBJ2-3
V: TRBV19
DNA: TGTGCCAGTAGAGGACAGGGTGATACCACAGATACGCAGTATTTT
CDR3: CASRGQGDTTDTQYF

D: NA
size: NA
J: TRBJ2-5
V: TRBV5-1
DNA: TGCGCCAGCAGAGGGGCTAGCGAGAGGCAAGAGACCCAGTACTTC
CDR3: CASRGASERQETQYF

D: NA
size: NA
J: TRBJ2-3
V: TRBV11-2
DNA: TGTGCCAGCAGCTCGCCTGGCGGAAGCACAGATACGCAGTATTTT
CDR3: CASSSPGGSTDTQYF

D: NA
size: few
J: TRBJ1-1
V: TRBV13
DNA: TGTGCCAGCAGTCGTGTGGCCGGAACTATGGCTTTCTTT
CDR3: CASSRVAGTMAFF

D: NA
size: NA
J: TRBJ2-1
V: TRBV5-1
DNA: TGCGCCAGCAGCTTAGTGTCTTCGGGAAATGAGCAGTTCTTC
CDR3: CASSLVSSGNEQFF

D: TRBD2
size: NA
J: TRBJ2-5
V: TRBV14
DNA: TGTGCCAGCAGCCAAAGGGGGTCTAGCGGGAGACAACAAGAGACCCAGTACTTC
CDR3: CASSQRGSSGRQQETQYF

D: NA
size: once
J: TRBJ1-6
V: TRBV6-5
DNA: TGTGCCAGCAGTTACTCTGCAGGGGTTTATAATTCACCCCTCCACTTT
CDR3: CASSYSAGVYNSPLHF

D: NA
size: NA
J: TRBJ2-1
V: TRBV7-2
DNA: TGTGCCAGCAGCTCTTTCAATGAGCAGTTCTTC
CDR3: CASSSFNEQFF

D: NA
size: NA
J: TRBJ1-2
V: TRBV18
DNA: TGTGCCAGCTCCCAGCAGGGCCTGGTCTATGGCTACACCTTC
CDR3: CASSQQGLVYGYTF

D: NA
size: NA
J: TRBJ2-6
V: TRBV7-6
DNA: TGTGCCAGCAGCTTCGCGGTCTCTGGGGCCAACGTCCTGACTTTC
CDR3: CASSFAVSGANVLTF

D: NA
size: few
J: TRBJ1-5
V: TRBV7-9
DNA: TGTGCCAGCAGCTTAGGGGCGGGGGACAATCAGCCCCAGCATTTT
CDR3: CASSLGAGDNQPQHF

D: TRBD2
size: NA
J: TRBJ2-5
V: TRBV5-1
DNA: TGCGCCAGCAGGCAACTAGCGGGAGAGGGAGAGACCCAGTACTTC
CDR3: CASRQLAGEGETQYF

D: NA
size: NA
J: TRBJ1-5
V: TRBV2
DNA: TGTGCCAGCTCGCGGGATGGCAATCAGCCCCAGCATTTT
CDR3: CASSRDGNQPQHF

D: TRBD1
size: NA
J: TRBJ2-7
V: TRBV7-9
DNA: TGTGCCAGCAGCTTAGCCGGGACAGGGCGAGACGAGCAGTACTTC
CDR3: CASSLAGTGRDEQYF

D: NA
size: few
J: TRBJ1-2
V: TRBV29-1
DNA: TGCAGCGTGAAGGGGGGGACGAACTATGGCTACACCTTC
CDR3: CSVKGGTNYGYTF

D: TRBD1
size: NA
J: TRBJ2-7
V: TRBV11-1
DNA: TGTGCCAGCAGCCGCCGAGGGACAGGGGAGGGCGAGCAGTACTTC
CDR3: CASSRRGTGEGEQYF

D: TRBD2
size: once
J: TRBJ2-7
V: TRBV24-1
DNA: TGTGCCGCAAGACTAGCGGGAGCCTTCGAGCAGTACTTC
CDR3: CAARLAGAFEQYF

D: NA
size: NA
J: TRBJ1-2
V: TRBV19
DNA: TGTGCCAGTACCATGGATCGGGGGGAAGGTGGCTACACCTTC
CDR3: CASTMDRGEGGYTF

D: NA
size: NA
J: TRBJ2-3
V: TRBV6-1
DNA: TGTGCCAGCAGTGAAGGTCCGTGGGCCACAGATACGCAGTATTTT
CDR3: CASSEGPWATDTQYF

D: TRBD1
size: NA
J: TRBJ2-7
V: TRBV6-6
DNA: TGTGCCAGCAGACCACAGGGGCGATCCTACGAGCAGTACTTC
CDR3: CASRPQGRSYEQYF

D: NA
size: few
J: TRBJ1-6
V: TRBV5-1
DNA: TGCGCCAGCAGACGGGATTCCTATAATTCACCCCTCCACTTT
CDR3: CASRRDSYNSPLHF

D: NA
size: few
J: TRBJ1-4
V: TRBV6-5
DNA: TGTGCCAGCAGTAGGGGGGGCGCGGTAGAAAAACTGTTTTTT
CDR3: CASSRGGAVEKLFF

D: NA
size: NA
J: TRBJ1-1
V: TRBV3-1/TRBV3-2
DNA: TGTGCCAGCAGCCAAGCAGGGTACACTGAAGCTTTCTTT
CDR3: CASSQAGYTEAFF

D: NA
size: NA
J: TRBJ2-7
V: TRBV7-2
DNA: TGTGCCAGCAGCTTAAGTGGGCTAGCGATCTACGAGCAGTACTTC
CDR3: CASSLSGLAIYEQYF

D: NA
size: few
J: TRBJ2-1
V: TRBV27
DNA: TGTGCCAGCAAGACAGGGGGGACTCTAGCGGGAGAGAAATTGGATGAGCAGTTCTTC
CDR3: CASKTGGTLAGEKLDEQFF

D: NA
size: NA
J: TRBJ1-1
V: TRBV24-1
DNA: TGTGCCATCTCGGGGGGGCCCAACACTGAAGCTTTCTTT
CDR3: CAISGGPNTEAFF

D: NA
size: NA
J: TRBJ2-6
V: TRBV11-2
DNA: TGTGCCAGCAGCGTTACAACCAGGGACGTCCTGACTTTC
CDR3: CASSVTTRDVLTF

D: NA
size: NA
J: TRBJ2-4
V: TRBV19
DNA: TGTGCCAGTAGTGCGTCGGGGATGAACATTCAGTACTTC
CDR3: CASSASGMNIQYF

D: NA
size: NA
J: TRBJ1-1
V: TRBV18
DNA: TGTGCCAGCTCACCACATCAGGGTCGGTACACTGAAGCTTTCTTT
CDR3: CASSPHQGRYTEAFF

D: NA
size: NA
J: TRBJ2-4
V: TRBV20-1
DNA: TGCAGTGCTAGTCGTGACCATAGCGGCAAAAACATTCAGTACTTC
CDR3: CSASRDHSGKNIQYF